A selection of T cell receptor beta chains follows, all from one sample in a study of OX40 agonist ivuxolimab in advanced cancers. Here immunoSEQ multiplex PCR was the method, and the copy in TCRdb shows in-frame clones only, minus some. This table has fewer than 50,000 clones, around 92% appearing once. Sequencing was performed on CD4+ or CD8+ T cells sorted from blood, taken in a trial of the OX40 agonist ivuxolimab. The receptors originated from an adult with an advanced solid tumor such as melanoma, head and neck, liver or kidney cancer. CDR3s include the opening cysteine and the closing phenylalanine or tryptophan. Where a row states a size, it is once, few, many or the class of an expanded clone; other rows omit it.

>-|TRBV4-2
CASSTYLGGGTEAFF
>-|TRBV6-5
CASSPTGSNQPQHF
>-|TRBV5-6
CASSLEGANEQYF
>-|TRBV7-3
CASSRLAGGYNEQFF
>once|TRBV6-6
CASSYIGELFF
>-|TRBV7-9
CASSSRWGETQYF
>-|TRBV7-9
CASSLRLGGANEQFF
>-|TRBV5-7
CASSSFDLAFF
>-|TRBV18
CASSYDRGRRNIQYF
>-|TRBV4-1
CASSQDSPGLISGYTF
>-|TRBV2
CASKAGAASGNTIYF
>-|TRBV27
CASSSKGDSSGNTIYF
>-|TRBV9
CASSFQGDGTEAFF
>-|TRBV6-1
CASSLPSEGLEQFF
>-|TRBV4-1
CASSQDRTSGTQNIQYF
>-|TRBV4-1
CASSLFPGVIYSYEQYF
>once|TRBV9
CATSPGDGDTQYF
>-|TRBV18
CASSPGTGIYGYTF
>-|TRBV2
CASSENPRSTEAFF
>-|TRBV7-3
CASSPLGSGSADTQYF
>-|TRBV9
CASGGSRNEQFF
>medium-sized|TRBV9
CASSVTGALEDEQYF
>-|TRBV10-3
CAISEATSDEQFF
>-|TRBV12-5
CASGTSGREQFF
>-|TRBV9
CASSVRARSTDTQYF
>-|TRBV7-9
CASNVGRNYNEQFF
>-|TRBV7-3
CASSLSQGADTGELFF
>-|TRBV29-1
CSVETDSYEQYF
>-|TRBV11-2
CASSLSASASSYEQYF
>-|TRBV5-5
CASSLDIGRYGYTF
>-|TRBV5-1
CASTAGTGGVHEQYF
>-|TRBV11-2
CASSLVGGTYSYEQYF
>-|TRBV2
CASRRGGTEAFF
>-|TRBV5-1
CASSFRDSAFNEQFF
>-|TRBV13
CASSLGSGYRNTIYF
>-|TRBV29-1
CSATLQGIGTEAFF
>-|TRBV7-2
CASSFGGRETQYF
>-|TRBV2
CASGLAGAVGEQFF
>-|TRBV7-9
CASSLYGTGDPDTQYF
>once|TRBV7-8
CASSFTGGSNEKLFF
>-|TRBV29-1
CSVDLTGGIAEAFF
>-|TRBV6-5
CASSPTGGNTIYF
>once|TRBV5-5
CASSLADPVSNQPQHF
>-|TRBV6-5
CASKNSGRVGDEQYF
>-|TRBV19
CASSIDGDSNQPQHF
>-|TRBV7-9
CASSPRDRSNYGYTF
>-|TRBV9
CASSVGTSGINEQFF
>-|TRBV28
CASHTGQTGELFF
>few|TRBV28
CASSFPTLSGTIQETQYF
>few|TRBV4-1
CASSQGPNTGELFF
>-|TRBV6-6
CASSRAAQETQYF
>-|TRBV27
CASSLGTSGSSEQFF